Detailed here is one TCR beta chain. This entry comes from a study of blood T cell repertoires in COVID-19. Sequenced by immunoSEQ multiplex PCR; TCRdb stores in-frame clones only, minus some. This table holds 200,000 or so clones, approximately 80% found once. Sequenced material: PBMCs or T cells enriched from blood (not recorded which). The source is a woman between 35 and 50 years old with acute COVID-19.

The DNA for the CDR3 is TGTGCCAGCAGTGCTGAGCGGCGGTGGACCCTGAACACTGAAGCTTTCTTT. It translates to CASSAERRWTLNTEAFF. The chain recombines TRBV2 with TRBJ1-1; D is undetermined. Between the trimmed V and J ends, which lost 4 bases and 0 bases, there was a span of 18 bases. The germline V gene encodes CDR1 SNHLY and CDR2 FYNNEI. This CDR3 region has 17 residues.